Included here is one T cell receptor beta chain sequence, with context. This sample is drawn from a study of blood T cell repertoires in COVID-19. Study-wide background: T cells, B-cell-depleted T cells, or PBMCs supplied cDNA or gDNA.

Between the trimmed V and J ends, which lost 3 bases and 11 bases, there was a span of 10 bases. The germline gives CDR1 LGHDT, CDR2 YNNKEL (reference sequence). The CDR3 sequence is 12 residues long. TCRdb's copy holds only in-frame clones and misses some; the assay was immunoSEQ multiplex PCR. The table lists about 280,000 clones, around 90% of them singletons, with about 9.8% in the top ten. This receptor was identified in a young man with active or convalescent COVID-19. The chain carries TRBV3-1 (or the pseudogene TRBV3-2) and TRBJ1-4; D unresolved. Sequenced input: peripheral blood. DNA of the CDR3: TGTGCCAGCAGCCATGCCTCTGAGAAACTGTTTTTT. Protein product: CASSHASEKLFF.